This note documents a single T cell receptor beta chain sequence. The data are from a study of OX40 agonist ivuxolimab in advanced cancers. Study information: Three dose-escalation patients had partial responses: one with hepatocellular carcinoma and two with cutaneous melanoma.

Measured with immunoSEQ multiplex PCR; TCRdb has only the in-frame clones, and not every one. The sample holds tens of thousands of clones, approximately 86% seen once. The V and J ends lost 3 bases and 5 bases, in that order; junction bases with no gene match: 8. The CDR3 runs 15 residues. Per the germline V gene, CDR1 is MNHEY and CDR2 is SVGAGI. V gene TRBV6-5 combines with J gene TRBJ2-5; TRBD1 matches 8 bases. The sample in question was CD4+ or CD8+ T cells sorted from blood, obtained in a trial of the OX40 agonist ivuxolimab. The sequence derives from an adult with an advanced solid tumor such as melanoma, head and neck, liver or kidney cancer. CDR3 coding DNA: TGTGCCAGCAGTTATACCCAGGGGGCGGGGGAGACCCAGTACTTC. Its translation: CASSYTQGAGETQYF.